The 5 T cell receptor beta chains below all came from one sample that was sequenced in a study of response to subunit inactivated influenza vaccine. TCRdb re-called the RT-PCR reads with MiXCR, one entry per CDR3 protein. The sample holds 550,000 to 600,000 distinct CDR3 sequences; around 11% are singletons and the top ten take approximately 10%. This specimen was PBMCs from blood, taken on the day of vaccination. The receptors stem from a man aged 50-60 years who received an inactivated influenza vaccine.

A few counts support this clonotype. The CDR3 nucleotides read TGTGCCAGCAATCTAGCCGGGCTAATTACCGGGGAGCTGTTTTTT. It is translated as CASNLAGLITGELFF. The chain couples TRBV12-3 or TRBV12-4 to TRBJ2-2; a possible D gene is TRBD2 (5 bases). Trimming shortened V by 7 bases and J by 5 bases, and 17 bases separated the two germline ends. The CDR3 extends over 15 amino acids.

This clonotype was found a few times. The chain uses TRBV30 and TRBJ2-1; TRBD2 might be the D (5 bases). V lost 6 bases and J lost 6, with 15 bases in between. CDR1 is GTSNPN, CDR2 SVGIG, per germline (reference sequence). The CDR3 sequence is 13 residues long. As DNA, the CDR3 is TGTGCCTGCGGGATAGGTGTTTTCAATGAGCAGTTCTTC. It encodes CACGIGVFNEQFF. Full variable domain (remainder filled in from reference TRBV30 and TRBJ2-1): SQTIHQWPATLVQPVGSPLSLECTVEGTSNPNLYWYRQAAGRGLQLLFYSVGIGQISSEVPQNLSASRPQDRQFILSSKKLLLSDSGFYLCACGIGVFNEQFFGPGTRLTVL.

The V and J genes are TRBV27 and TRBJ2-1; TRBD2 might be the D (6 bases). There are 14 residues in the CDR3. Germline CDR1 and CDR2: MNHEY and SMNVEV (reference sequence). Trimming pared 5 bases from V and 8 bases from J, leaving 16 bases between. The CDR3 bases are TGTGCCAGCAGTAACCGGGACTCCCTAGATGAGCAGTTCTTC. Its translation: CASSNRDSLDEQFF.

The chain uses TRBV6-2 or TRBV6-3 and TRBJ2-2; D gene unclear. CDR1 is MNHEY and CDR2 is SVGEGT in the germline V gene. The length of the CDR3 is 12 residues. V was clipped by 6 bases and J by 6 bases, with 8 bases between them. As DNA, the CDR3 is TGTGCCAGCAGCAATACGGCCGGGGAGCTGTTTTTT. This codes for CASSNTAGELFF.

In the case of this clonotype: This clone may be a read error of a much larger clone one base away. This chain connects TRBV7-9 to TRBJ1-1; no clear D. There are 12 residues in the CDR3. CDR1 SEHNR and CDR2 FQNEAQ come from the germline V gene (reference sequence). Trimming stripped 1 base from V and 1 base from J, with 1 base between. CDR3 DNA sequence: TGTGCCAGCAGCTTAGAGAACACTGAAGCTTTCTTT. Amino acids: CASSLENTEAFF.